Listed below are T cell receptor beta chains from one sample, sequenced in a study of blood T cell repertoires in COVID-19. The data were produced by immunoSEQ multiplex PCR, yet TCRdb's version contains in-frame clones alone and is incomplete. Of hundreds of thousands of clones detected, about nine tenths appear once; the ten largest clones hold approximately 9.4%. Sequencing was done on a sample of PBMCs or T cells enriched from blood (not recorded which). All receptors come from a woman between 35 and 50 years old who had recovered from COVID-19. The CDR3 runs from the conserved cysteine through the conserved F or W. Each record gives: clone size, D gene, J gene, V gene, CDR3 protein, CDR3 DNA. The D gene is left open where the match is weak. Expanded clones get a size class; other rows say once, few or many, or leave the size out.

size: -
D: -
J: TRBJ1-1
V: TRBV24-1
CDR3: CATSDSHGEAFF
DNA: TGTGCCACCAGTGATTCCCACGGGGAAGCTTTCTTT

size: -
D: TRBD1
J: TRBJ2-2
V: TRBV10-3
CDR3: CAIRLLDRVDTGELFF
DNA: TGTGCCATCAGACTCCTGGACAGGGTTGATACCGGGGAGCTGTTTTTT

size: -
D: TRBD1
J: TRBJ1-1
V: TRBV29-1
CDR3: CSVEQGRNTEAFF
DNA: TGCAGCGTAGAACAGGGGAGGAACACTGAAGCTTTCTTT

size: -
D: TRBD1
J: TRBJ2-7
V: TRBV5-4
CDR3: CASGLRTGPYEQYF
DNA: TGTGCCAGCGGGCTCCGGACAGGGCCCTACGAGCAGTACTTC

size: -
D: TRBD1
J: TRBJ2-2
V: TRBV18
CDR3: CASSPGTGDNTGELFF
DNA: TGTGCCAGCTCACCTGGGACAGGGGATAACACCGGGGAGCTGTTTTTT

size: -
D: TRBD1
J: TRBJ1-2
V: TRBV6-6
CDR3: CASSTRTGDNGYTF
DNA: TGTGCCAGCAGTACCAGGACAGGGGACAATGGCTACACCTTC

size: -
D: -
J: TRBJ2-1
V: TRBV11-3
CDR3: CASSFEAYPYNEQFF
DNA: TGTGCCAGCAGCTTCGAGGCCTACCCTTACAATGAGCAGTTCTTC

size: -
D: -
J: TRBJ2-5
V: TRBV28
CDR3: CASSLISGAETQYF
DNA: TGTGCCAGCAGTTTAATATCCGGAGCTGAGACCCAGTACTTC

size: -
D: TRBD1
J: TRBJ2-2
V: TRBV19
CDR3: CASSRDRSNTGELFF
DNA: TGTGCCAGTAGCCGGGACAGGTCGAACACCGGGGAGCTGTTTTTT

size: -
D: -
J: TRBJ1-6
V: TRBV19
CDR3: CASSIMGGINSPLHF
DNA: TGTGCCAGTAGTATTATGGGGGGGATCAATTCACCCCTCCACTTT

size: -
D: -
J: TRBJ1-4
V: TRBV9
CDR3: CASSVSGINEKLFF
DNA: TGTGCCAGCAGCGTATCGGGAATTAATGAAAAACTGTTTTTT

size: -
D: -
J: TRBJ2-5
V: TRBV5-6
CDR3: CASSFESFIRETQYF
DNA: TGTGCCAGCAGCTTTGAGTCGTTCATCCGGGAGACCCAGTACTTC

size: -
D: -
J: TRBJ2-6
V: TRBV3-1/TRBV3-2
CDR3: CASSQQFSGANVLTF
DNA: TGTGCCAGCAGCCAACAGTTCTCTGGGGCCAACGTCCTGACTTTC

size: -
D: -
J: TRBJ2-7
V: TRBV13
CDR3: CASSYSARSYEQYF
DNA: TGTGCCAGCAGCTATTCGGCCAGGTCCTACGAGCAGTACTTC

size: once
D: -
J: TRBJ2-7
V: TRBV19
CDR3: CASSQGGPYEQYF
DNA: TGTGCCAGTAGTCAGGGCGGCCCCTACGAGCAGTACTTC

size: -
D: -
J: TRBJ2-1
V: TRBV7-3
CDR3: CASSLVGDEQFF
DNA: TGTGCCAGCAGCTTAGTAGGGGATGAGCAGTTCTTC

size: -
D: TRBD2
J: TRBJ2-7
V: TRBV18
CDR3: CASSPLTSGGIAYEQYF
DNA: TGTGCCAGCTCACCACTAACTAGCGGGGGGATTGCCTACGAGCAGTACTTC

size: -
D: -
J: TRBJ2-1
V: TRBV19
CDR3: CASSIWSDYYNEQFF
DNA: TGTGCCAGTAGTATCTGGTCGGACTACTACAATGAGCAGTTCTTC

size: -
D: -
J: TRBJ1-1
V: TRBV13
CDR3: CASTPNTEAFF
DNA: TGTGCCAGCACTCCGAACACTGAAGCTTTCTTT

size: few
D: -
J: TRBJ1-1
V: TRBV29-1
CDR3: CSVRGVGTEAFF
DNA: TGCAGCGTTAGAGGAGTAGGCACTGAAGCTTTCTTT

size: once
D: TRBD1
J: TRBJ1-1
V: TRBV7-3
CDR3: CASSPLPSTGDGTEAFF
DNA: TGTGCCAGCAGCCCACTCCCCTCGACAGGGGATGGCACTGAAGCTTTCTTT

size: -
D: -
J: TRBJ2-5
V: TRBV18
CDR3: CASSPGTQETQYF
DNA: TGTGCCAGCTCACCAGGGACTCAAGAGACCCAGTACTTC

size: -
D: TRBD1
J: TRBJ2-1
V: TRBV7-2
CDR3: CASSFDRAPYNEQFF
DNA: TGTGCCAGCAGCTTCGACAGGGCCCCCTACAATGAGCAGTTCTTC

size: -
D: TRBD1
J: TRBJ2-1
V: TRBV28
CDR3: CASRRTGGRPLNEQFF
DNA: TGTGCCAGCAGGCGCACAGGGGGCCGGCCCCTCAATGAGCAGTTCTTC

size: -
D: -
J: TRBJ2-5
V: TRBV7-3
CDR3: CASSLTGGRETQYF
DNA: TGTGCCAGCAGCTTAACCGGGGGGCGGGAGACCCAGTACTTC

size: -
D: -
J: TRBJ1-3
V: TRBV29-1
CDR3: CSVVQNLSGNTIYF
DNA: TGCAGCGTTGTACAGAACCTCTCTGGAAACACCATATATTTT

size: -
D: TRBD2
J: TRBJ2-3
V: TRBV19
CDR3: CASSIDRTSGKSTDTQYF
DNA: TGTGCCAGTAGTATAGATCGAACTAGCGGGAAGAGCACAGATACGCAGTATTTT

size: -
D: -
J: TRBJ1-5
V: TRBV19
CDR3: CASRRGGEGQPQHF
DNA: TGTGCCAGTAGACGCGGAGGGGAGGGCCAGCCCCAGCATTTT

size: -
D: TRBD1
J: TRBJ2-1
V: TRBV24-1
CDR3: CATSDPGTGVGEQFF
DNA: TGTGCCACCAGTGATCCCGGGACAGGGGTGGGTGAGCAGTTCTTC

size: -
D: TRBD1
J: TRBJ1-1
V: TRBV28
CDR3: CASSEQGAINTEAFF
DNA: TGTGCCAGCAGTGAGCAGGGGGCGATCAACACTGAAGCTTTCTTT

size: -
D: -
J: TRBJ2-2
V: TRBV18
CDR3: CASSPPGHTGELFF
DNA: TGTGCCAGCTCACCACCGGGGCACACCGGGGAGCTGTTTTTT

size: -
D: -
J: TRBJ2-1
V: TRBV11-3
CDR3: CASSSNTVQFEQFF
DNA: TGTGCCAGCAGCTCGAATACAGTACAGTTTGAGCAGTTCTTC

size: once
D: -
J: TRBJ2-7
V: TRBV11-1
CDR3: CASSTDSYEQYF
DNA: TGTGCCAGCAGCACGGACAGCTACGAGCAGTACTTC

size: few
D: -
J: TRBJ1-2
V: TRBV30
CDR3: CAWAQADGYTF
DNA: TGTGCCTGGGCCCAGGCAGATGGCTACACCTTC

size: -
D: -
J: TRBJ2-2
V: TRBV7-9
CDR3: CASSPRGNRNTGELFF
DNA: TGTGCCAGCAGCCCCCGGGGGAATCGGAACACCGGGGAGCTGTTTTTT

size: -
D: -
J: TRBJ1-4
V: TRBV4-2
CDR3: CASSQGVRADEKLFF
DNA: TGTGCCAGCAGCCAAGGGGTCAGGGCCGATGAAAAACTGTTTTTT

size: -
D: -
J: TRBJ2-1
V: TRBV11-1
CDR3: CASSLMGGLDEQFF
DNA: TGTGCCAGCAGCTTAATGGGGGGGCTCGATGAGCAGTTCTTC

size: once
D: TRBD1
J: TRBJ2-2
V: TRBV28
CDR3: CASSSPGTGGLGELFF
DNA: TGTGCCAGCAGTTCGCCCGGGACAGGGGGCCTCGGGGAGCTGTTTTTT

size: -
D: -
J: TRBJ1-3
V: TRBV7-9
CDR3: CASSPSTGLGGNTIYF
DNA: TGTGCCAGCAGCCCGAGTACAGGTCTTGGGGGAAACACCATATATTTT

size: -
D: TRBD1
J: TRBJ1-6
V: TRBV19
CDR3: CASSSQGVSPLHF
DNA: TGTGCCAGTAGTAGCCAGGGGGTTTCACCCCTCCACTTT

size: -
D: TRBD2
J: TRBJ2-1
V: TRBV10-3
CDR3: CAISEPGSGGGMEQFF
DNA: TGTGCCATCAGTGAGCCGGGTAGCGGGGGGGGGATGGAGCAGTTCTTC

size: -
D: -
J: TRBJ2-3
V: TRBV7-3
CDR3: CASSLSSGWDTDTQYF
DNA: TGTGCCAGCAGCTTATCGTCAGGGTGGGACACAGATACGCAGTATTTT

size: -
D: -
J: TRBJ1-5
V: TRBV29-1
CDR3: CSVELVSGGDQPQHF
DNA: TGCAGCGTTGAACTTGTGTCGGGGGGGGATCAGCCCCAGCATTTT

size: -
D: -
J: TRBJ1-5
V: TRBV6-5
CDR3: CASSPPGVQPQHF
DNA: TGTGCCAGCAGTCCCCCGGGGGTTCAGCCCCAGCATTTT

size: -
D: -
J: TRBJ1-1
V: TRBV30
CDR3: CAWGDMNTEAFF
DNA: TGTGCCTGGGGGGACATGAACACTGAAGCTTTCTTT

size: -
D: -
J: TRBJ2-7
V: TRBV3-1/TRBV3-2
CDR3: CASSQTTSGEQYF
DNA: TGTGCCAGCAGCCAAACGACATCAGGCGAGCAGTACTTC

size: -
D: TRBD2
J: TRBJ2-7
V: TRBV3-1/TRBV3-2
CDR3: CASSQVAGVSEQYF
DNA: TGTGCCAGCAGCCAAGTAGCGGGAGTTAGCGAGCAGTACTTC

size: few
D: TRBD2
J: TRBJ2-1
V: TRBV11-2
CDR3: CASSPNGLALSNEQFF
DNA: TGTGCCAGCAGCCCGAACGGACTAGCGCTTTCCAATGAGCAGTTCTTC

size: -
D: -
J: TRBJ2-1
V: TRBV7-2
CDR3: CASSSPGTRRFF
DNA: TGTGCCAGCAGCTCACCCGGGACAAGAAGGTTCTTC

size: once
D: TRBD2
J: TRBJ2-3
V: TRBV9
CDR3: CASSVAGGLDTQYF
DNA: TGTGCCAGCAGCGTCGCGGGAGGTCTAGATACGCAGTATTTT

size: -
D: -
J: TRBJ1-5
V: TRBV15
CDR3: CATSRPGAGKVQPQHF
DNA: TGTGCCACCAGCAGGCCCGGGGCGGGAAAGGTGCAGCCCCAGCATTTT

size: -
D: -
J: TRBJ1-1
V: TRBV4-3
CDR3: CASSQSTVLNTEAFF
DNA: TGCGCCAGCAGCCAATCGACAGTCTTGAACACTGAAGCTTTCTTT

size: -
D: TRBD1
J: TRBJ1-4
V: TRBV9
CDR3: CASTLGQGTNEKLFF
DNA: TGTGCCAGCACCTTAGGACAGGGAACTAATGAAAAACTGTTTTTT

size: -
D: -
J: TRBJ1-5
V: TRBV30
CDR3: CAWNTGGDQPQHF
DNA: TGTGCCTGGAATACAGGTGGGGATCAGCCCCAGCATTTT

size: -
D: -
J: TRBJ2-5
V: TRBV7-2
CDR3: CASSLEEGGETQYF
DNA: TGTGCCAGCAGCCTAGAAGAGGGTGGGGAGACCCAGTACTTC